These 25 T cell receptor beta chains originate from one sample sequenced in a study of T cells after yellow fever vaccination. TCRdb re-derived calls from the 5' RACE reads in MiXCR, one entry per CDR3 protein. The sample lists around 250,000 distinct CDR3 sequences, 6.9% occurring once. Sequenced here: CD4+ T cells sorted from PBMCs, sampled 15 days after the yellow fever booster vaccination. The receptors shown here come from a man younger than 45 who received the YFV17D yellow fever vaccine.

This clonotype was counted many times. The V call is TRBV7-9, the J call TRBJ2-5; 7 positions agree with TRBD1. Germline trimming cut 3 bases from V and 2 bases from J; bases unmatched to any gene: 3. From germline, CDR1 is SEHNR and CDR2 FQNEAQ (reference sequence). The CDR3 is made up of 14 amino acids. The CDR3 protein is CASSFRQGQETQYF. The CDR3 DNA is TGTGCCAGCAGCTTTCGACAGGGACAAGAGACCCAGTACTTC. The full variable domain, its missing parts supplied by reference TRBV7-9 and TRBJ2-5, is DTGVSQNPRHKITKRGQNVTFRCDPISEHNRLYWYRQTLGQGPEFLTYFQNEAQLEKSRLLSDRFSAERPKGSFSTLEIQRTEQGDSAMYLCASSFRQGQETQYFGPGTRLLVL.

Comment on this clonotype: A read error may explain this, as a much larger clone is one base away. The chain recombines TRBV5-1 with TRBJ2-5; 7 nucleotides match TRBD2. Germline CDR1 and CDR2: SGHRS and YFSETQ. The CDR3 has 14 residues. After removal of 4 bases from V and 5 bases from J, the junction contained 8 bases not matched to a gene. The CDR3 here is CASSAGTTSETQYF. The CDR3 DNA reads as TGCGCCAGCAGCGCCGGGACTACAAGTGAGACCCAGTACTTC.

This clonotype has a count of ten or more. The genes are TRBV27 and TRBJ2-7; D possibly corresponds to TRBD2 (7 bases). Germline V gene sequence: CDR1 MNHEY, CDR2 SMNVEV (reference sequence). The CDR3 extends over 15 amino acids. The V end was cut by 6 bases, the J end by 1 base, with 16 bases between. CDR3 in DNA: TGTGCCAGCAGGAGGGGGGGTCAGGGGTCCTACGAGCAGTACTTC. It encodes CASRRGGQGSYEQYF.

This clonotype was observed at least ten times. The J gene is TRBJ2-3, the V gene TRBV11-2; 9 nucleotides align to TRBD2. V trimming: 5 bases; J trimming: 7 bases; junction bases outside the gene matches: 13. This CDR3 is built from 16 residues. Germline CDR1 and CDR2: SGHAT and FQNNGV. CDR3 coding DNA: TGTGCCAGCAGCCCTCGGTTAGCGGGAGCTTCCAATACGCAGTATTTT. Translation gives CASSPRLAGASNTQYF.

The chain couples TRBV30 to TRBJ2-4, with TRBD2 identical over 12 bases. With 5 bases clipped from V and 5 bases from J, the junction kept 19 bases outside the gene matches. There are 19 residues in the CDR3. CDR1 and CDR2 from the germline V gene are GTSNPN and SVGIG (reference sequence). Here the CDR3 reads CAWAGLAGPTRGSQNIQYF. As DNA, the CDR3 is TGTGCCTGGGCGGGACTAGCGGGCCCGACCCGGGGTAGTCAAAACATTCAGTACTTC.

The chain is built from TRBV7-2 and TRBJ2-7; D is possibly TRBD2 (7 bases). The CDR3 consists of 16 residues. Germline CDR1 and CDR2: SGHTA and FQGNSA. The V and J ends lost 4 bases and 0 bases respectively, with 16 bases between them. The CDR3 protein is CASSSQAGASSYEQYF. The CDR3 DNA reads TGTGCCAGCAGCTCCCAGGCGGGGGCCAGCTCCTACGAGCAGTACTTC. Combining the CDR3 with reference TRBV7-2 and TRBJ2-7 gives the whole variable domain GAGVSQSPSNKVTEKGKDVELRCDPISGHTALYWYRQSLGQGLEFLIYFQGNSAPDKSGLPSDRFSAERTGGSVSTLTIQRTQQEDSAVYLCASSSQAGASSYEQYFGPGTRLTVT.

This clonotype came up many times. The chain couples TRBV6-1 to TRBJ2-7; the D gene could be TRBD1 or TRBD2 (6 bases each). Trimming removed 0 bases at V and 7 bases at J, with 13 bases between. Per germline, CDR1 MNHNS and CDR2 SASEGT. This CDR3 region has 14 residues. CDR3 amino acids: CASSEAVQGREQYF. The CDR3 region has the DNA TGTGCCAGCAGTGAAGCGGTGCAGGGGAGGGAGCAGTACTTC.

Concerning this clonotype: Lacking the conserved final phenylalanine or tryptophan, this CDR3 likely reflects a read error. V gene TRBV6-2 or TRBV6-3 combines with J gene TRBJ2-3, with TRBD2 as a possible D gene (6 bases). The CDR3 runs 17 residues. Germline assignment: CDR1 MNHEY and CDR2 SVGEGT. V was clipped by 2 bases and J by 1 base, with 16 bases between them. The CDR3 nucleotides read TGTGCCAGCAGTTACCCTCGGGAGTATACACGCACAGATACGCAGTATTTA. Residues: CASSYPREYTRTDTQYL.

This clonotype showed up many times. The rearrangement links TRBV20-1 to TRBJ1-4; no firm D call. The length of the CDR3 is 14 residues. V dropped 5 bases and J dropped 3 bases, with 13 bases sitting between them. Germline lookup yields CDR1 DFQATT and CDR2 SNEGSKA (reference sequence). In nucleotides, the CDR3 is TGCAGTGCTGGACGCGACGCTTCTAATGAAAAACTGTTTTTT. Translation: CSAGRDASNEKLFF.

This clonotype was counted ten times or more. The V call is TRBV7-2, the J call TRBJ1-2, with D tentatively TRBD1 (5 bases). V was pared by 3 bases and J by 6 bases, with 11 bases between. Per germline, CDR1 SGHTA and CDR2 FQGNSA. This CDR3 comprises 13 residues. Here the CDR3 DNA reads TGTGCCAGCAGCTTCAACAGGCGGGATGGCTACACCTTC. This encodes CASSFNRRDGYTF.

This clonotype was recorded a few times. V gene TRBV11-2 combines with J gene TRBJ1-6, with D possibly being TRBD1 (5 bases). Trimming removed 6 bases at V and 0 bases at J, with 21 bases between. Germline loops: CDR1 SGHAT, CDR2 FQNNGV. CDR3 size: 19 residues. For the CDR3, the DNA is TGTGCCAGCAGGGACCTGGGGCGGACCGGTAGCTCCTATAATTCACCCCTCCACTTT. Its translation: CASRDLGRTGSSYNSPLHF.

This clonotype was counted between two and nine times. An end of the junction does not agree with germline; a read error may underlie this. The chain employs TRBV12-3 or TRBV12-4 and TRBJ2-1, with D hard to call. The length of the CDR3 is 14 residues. In nucleotides, the CDR3 is TGTGCCAGCAGTTTAAGGGTCTCCCACAATGAGCAGTTCTTC. Protein sequence: CASSLRVSHNEQFF.

V and J are TRBV19 and TRBJ2-1, with 10 positions matching TRBD2. Unmatched junction bases numbered 12, after V lost 5 bases and J lost 8 bases. The CDR3 length is 16 residues. CDR1 and CDR2 from the germline V gene are LNHDA and SQIVND (reference sequence). The CDR3 DNA is TGTGCCAGTAGTCCCACTCCCAGCGGGAGGGTCTATGAGCAGTTCTTC. Encoded protein: CASSPTPSGRVYEQFF.

V gene TRBV6-5 combines with J gene TRBJ2-5; possibly TRBD1 for D (6 bases). V was cut by 5 bases and J by 5 bases, with 12 bases left in between. The CDR3 covers 13 residues. Germline CDR1 reads MNHEY; CDR2 reads SVGAGI. Here the CDR3 DNA reads TGTGCCAGCAGTACAGACAGGAGGGAGACCCAGTACTTC. Amino acids: CASSTDRRETQYF.

This clonotype has ten or more counts. The chain couples TRBV20-1 to TRBJ2-1; 13 bases fit TRBD2. The V gene end was trimmed by 5 bases and the J gene end by 7 bases; junction bases not matched to a gene: 5. Per germline, CDR1 DFQATT and CDR2 SNEGSKA (reference sequence). This CDR3 is 14 amino acids long. The CDR3 DNA is TGCAGTGCTCATACTAGCGGGAGGGGTAATGAGCAGTTCTTC. Its protein product is CSAHTSGRGNEQFF.

This clonotype turned up a few times. At one end the junction does not follow the germline gene, possibly because of a read error. The chain links TRBV11-2 to TRBJ2-1, with D possibly matching TRBD2 (6 bases). The CDR3 runs 13 residues. Germline CDR1 and CDR2: SGHAT and FQNNGV. CDR3 sequence (DNA): TGTGCCAGCAGCCCCGGATTTCGGGAGTTGGGCCTCTTC. Encoded protein: CASSPGFRELGLF.

The chain carries TRBV27 and TRBJ1-5; D is undetermined. CDR3 length equals 13 residues. In germline, CDR1 is MNHEY, CDR2 SMNVEV (reference sequence). V was pared by 2 bases and J by 7 bases, with 9 bases between. The CDR3 coding sequence is TGTGCCAGCAGTTTAGGACGCGGACAGCCCCAGCATTTT. Its protein is CASSLGRGQPQHF.

A few counts support this clonotype. The chain is built from TRBV5-1 and TRBJ2-7, with 12 bases that match TRBD2. Per the germline V gene, CDR1 is SGHRS and CDR2 is YFSETQ. Losses at the gene ends were 5 bases for V and 2 bases for J; bases not matched to a gene: 26. CDR3 length: 22 amino acids. The CDR3 region is CASRREGLAGGPSSPTTYEQYF. The CDR3 nucleotides read TGCGCCAGCAGGAGAGAGGGTCTAGCGGGAGGGCCTTCCTCCCCCACAACCTACGAGCAGTACTTC.

This clonotype showed up just a few times. CDR3 bases: TGTGCCACTTCGCGACAGGGGAATGCTGAAGCTTTCTTT. Its protein product is CATSRQGNAEAFF. The chain has TRBV11-2 and TRBJ1-1; 8 bases are a match to TRBD1. The CDR3 spans 13 residues. The V gene end was trimmed by 10 bases and the J gene end by 6 bases; junction bases not matched to a gene: 10. Germline CDR1 is SGHAT and CDR2 is FQNNGV.

This chain uses TRBV5-1 with TRBJ2-7, with TRBD2 matching over 10 bases. Germline values: CDR1 SGHRS, CDR2 YFSETQ. Germline trimming cut 4 bases from V and 5 bases from J; bases unmatched to any gene: 6. The CDR3 runs 14 residues. The CDR3 region has the DNA TGCGCCAGCAGCCGTGGGACTAGCGACAACGAGCAGTACTTC. Encoded protein: CASSRGTSDNEQYF.

This clonotype was seen repeatedly, ten times or more. This chain connects TRBV20-1 to TRBJ2-5; TRBD1 agrees at 12 bases. Germline assignment: CDR1 DFQATT and CDR2 SNEGSKA (reference sequence). V was pared by 5 bases and J by 5 bases, with 6 bases of the junction left unmatched. The CDR3 length is 14 residues. For the CDR3, the DNA is TGCAGTGCTCAGGGACAGGGGGCAGGCGAGACCCAGTACTTC. Amino acid sequence: CSAQGQGAGETQYF.

This clonotype was picked up many times. V usage is TRBV5-1 and J usage is TRBJ2-2; D gene ambiguous. V lost 0 bases, J lost 4 bases, and 7 bases lay in between. CDR1 and CDR2 (germline): SGHRS, YFSETQ. The CDR3 is 14 residues long. The CDR3 DNA follows: TGCGCCAGCAGCTTGGAGGCGGTCACCGGGGAGCTGTTTTTT. It encodes CASSLEAVTGELFF.

About this clonotype: A read error may account for a junction end that differs from germline. The chain joins TRBV4-3 to TRBJ1-2; a weak D match, TRBD1 (6 bases). The germline gives CDR1 LGHNA, CDR2 YSLEER. This CDR3 region has 12 residues. The CDR3 is CASIQGRGVYTF. The CDR3 DNA reads TGCGCCAGCATCCAAGGAAGGGGGGTCTACACCTTC.

This clonotype came up many times. The chain carries TRBV7-8 and TRBJ2-5; D is uncertain. The CDR3 covers 15 residues. Germline-derived CDR1 and CDR2 are SGHVS and FQNEAQ. Trimming removed 8 bases from V and 1 base from J, with 17 bases in between. CDR3 sequence reads: CASVGTVLFQETQYF. The CDR3 nucleotides read TGTGCCAGCGTAGGAACAGTGCTCTTCCAAGAGACCCAGTACTTC.

The rearrangement links TRBV6-2 or TRBV6-3 to TRBJ2-1; no clear D gene. The CDR3 has 16 amino acids. The germline CDR1 and CDR2 sequences are MNHEY and SVGEGT. V lost 7 bases to trimming and J lost 0 bases, with 16 bases between them. The CDR3 nucleotides are TGTGCCAGCACCATTGTACCAAGGAGCTCCTACAATGAGCAGTTCTTC. This gives the protein CASTIVPRSSYNEQFF.